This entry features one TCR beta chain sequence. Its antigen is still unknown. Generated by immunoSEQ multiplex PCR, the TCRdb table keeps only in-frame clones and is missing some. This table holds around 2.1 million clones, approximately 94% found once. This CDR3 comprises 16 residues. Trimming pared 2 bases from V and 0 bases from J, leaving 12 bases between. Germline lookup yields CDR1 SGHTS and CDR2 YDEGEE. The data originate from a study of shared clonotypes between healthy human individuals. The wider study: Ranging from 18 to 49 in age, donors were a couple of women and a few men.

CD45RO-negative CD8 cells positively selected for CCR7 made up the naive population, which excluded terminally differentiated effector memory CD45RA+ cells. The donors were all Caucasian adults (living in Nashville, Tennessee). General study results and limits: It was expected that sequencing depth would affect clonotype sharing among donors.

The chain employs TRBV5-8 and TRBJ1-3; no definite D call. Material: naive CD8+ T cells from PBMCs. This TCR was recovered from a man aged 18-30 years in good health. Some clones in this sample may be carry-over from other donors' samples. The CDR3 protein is CASSFRADFSGNTIYF. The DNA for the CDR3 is TGTGCCAGCAGCTTCCGGGCAGATTTCTCTGGAAACACCATATATTTT.